This T cell receptor (beta chain) was identified in a study of cytomegalovirus exposure and HLA in healthy donors (dated 2017 in TCRdb). About the investigation overall: An earlier analysis of some 620 of the donors reported under 300 Gb of sequence data and around 100 million unique TCR beta sequences obtained from roughly 180 million T cells. Roughly 300 gigabases of sequencing data and around 88 million unique TCR sequences made up an early release that covered approximately 620 HLA-typed donors. Of the roughly 390 genotyped donors, approximately 83% fell in the genetic ancestry cluster associated with self-reported Caucasian donors. The study aimed to test whether signatures of past pathogen exposure could be identified by cataloging public T cell receptors. The study profiled the T cell repertoires of fewer than 850 subjects by immunosequencing and related them to cytomegalovirus serostatus. Besides the first cohort of more than 650 subjects, a separate validation cohort made up of 120 different subjects was used. The study combined high-throughput TCR immunosequencing, statistical association of individual TCRs with disease status, and machine learning to predict cytomegalovirus infection status. A later analysis re-analyzed previously published TCR beta repertoires from hundreds of donors and added high-resolution HLA genotyping to study TCR occurrence patterns. Rather than using new phenotypic data, the later analysis identified candidate immune exposures from TCR beta sequences and from how often those sequences occurred across donors. In an earlier analysis of 500 to 650 of the donors, high-throughput TCR beta sequencing was used to judge whether each TCR beta V gene segment behaved as functional or pseudogenic. Donor age, sex, ethnicity and CMV serostatus were collected together with the repertoire data. Genome-wide SNP genotypes for about 65% of the 666 donors were used in a later genetic analysis, which treated that subset as a discovery cohort. Every repertoire in the discovery cohort had been generated on one and the same sequencing platform. Both class I and class II loci were covered by HLA typing, at four-digit resolution. Typing coverage varied by locus: 629-630 donors for A, B, C, DRB1 and DQB1; some 520 for DQA1; over 600 for DPA1; more than 450 for DPB1. A few DR-DQ haplotypes were handled as single units for association and clustering because linkage in the cohort was strong. Among about 400 genotyped donors of the cohort, an average of around 240,000 unique TCR beta nucleotide sequences was sequenced per donor, of which about 18% were non-productive. Broader findings and caveats from the paper: A further reported finding was that TCR beta sequences accurately predicted the HLA-A and HLA-B alleles for most subjects in the first cohort. Three of the identified cytomegalovirus-associated TCR beta chains were confirmed in vitro to be specific for cytomegalovirus antigens. Across donors, most TCR sequences were observed very rarely, whereas some public TCRs were present in many individuals. According to the authors, the approach could potentially be generalized to other disease states and immunological phenotypes. Because counts were too low, more than 15 rarely observed V segments, including chromosome 9 orphons, were left out of the earlier analysis of some 600 of the donors. Correlated functional status among segregating V segments might be attributable to linkage disequilibrium, but an unknown experimental factor could not be ruled out. According to a later analysis, most CMV-associated TCR beta chains appeared to be HLA-restricted, and the HLA associations seemed to be driven largely by CMV exposure. In a later genetic analysis, fewer N-insertions in productive TCRs were reported among donors in an Asian-associated ancestry cluster than the roughly 700-donor mean. In both the original and validation cohorts, the classifier was reported to diagnose cytomegalovirus status with high specificity and sensitivity. Roughly uniform sequencing depth across donors was assumed in presence/absence analyses, although this assumption may not hold. A cluster of highly shared sequence variants was judged likely to represent a technical artifact of the sequencing pipeline. Only TCR beta chains were sequenced in this cohort, and the absence of alpha or paired-chain data limited detectable features. In a later analysis, TCR association rates were found to vary across HLA loci, with the most associated TCRs seen for DRB1 alleles and the fewest for HLA-C alleles. In a later analysis, several top co-occurrence clusters were reported to appear linked to parvovirus B19, influenza, CMV and Epstein-Barr virus. Some IMGT-functional V segments, including TRBV6-2 and TRBV6-3, could not be distinguished by the 87-base-pair reads and were therefore excluded. Specific HLA alleles were associated with around 18,000 TCR beta sequences at a false discovery rate of 0.05 in a later analysis. Because HLA typing was missing for some donors at each locus, association tests included only the typed subset. Compared with equally common non-associated chains, HLA-associated TCR beta chains in a later analysis were more clonally expanded and had lower generation probabilities. Broadly in line with IMGT annotations, most TCR beta V segments showed up in productive rearrangements about 90% or about 30% of the time in an earlier analysis of some 590 of the donors. When HLA alleles, especially DR and DQ, strongly co-occurred, TCR associations were difficult to assign to individual alleles. Immune exposure information for the cohort was limited to CMV serostatus. V-gene and J-gene trimming of TCR beta chains was associated with a missense DCLRE1C variant in a later genetic analysis, and the association was replicated in an independent cohort. The study listed 164 TCR beta chains as associated with cytomegalovirus.

A word on this clone: Its target antigen remains unknown. Base qualities are missing; no much larger clone stands one base away.

The cohort was made up of hundreds of healthy bone marrow donors. Cohort members were all nominally healthy when sampled, although unrecorded immune exposures were likely present. The donor was CMV seropositive and was included in the group of around 300 seropositive cohort members. A peripheral blood sample was provided by each donor, and peripheral blood mononuclear cells were used for TCR beta sequencing. Genomic DNA extraction from the blood cell samples was performed with the Qiagen DNeasy Blood Extraction Kit. The method behind the library was the immunoSEQ multiplex PCR assay. For the multiplex PCR, a mixture combining 60 forward primers for TCR Vbeta segments and 13 reverse primers for TCR Jbeta segments was used. Amplification of the CDR3 region of rearranged TCR beta genes was performed with a multiplex PCR assay on genomic DNA. Amplified TCR beta libraries were sequenced as 87-base-pair reads on the Illumina HiSeq System. Under the source paper's analysis protocol: Across the 700 or so repertoires, a later analysis counted some 81 million unique TCR beta chains, roughly 11 million of which were shared by at least two donors. Raw reads were error-corrected and collapsed into unique sequences with a nearest-neighbor algorithm that merged closely related sequences to remove PCR and sequencing errors. V, D and J gene segments were assigned by aligning CDR3 sequences to IMGT reference sequences. For a sequence to be retained, at least a six-nucleotide match to both a V gene segment and a J gene segment was required. Rearrangements were called productive when the CDR3 lacked stop codons and stayed in frame with V and J; all others were non-productive. Following IMGT convention, CDR3 was defined as the stretch from the second conserved V-encoded cysteine to the conserved J-encoded phenylalanine. In an earlier analysis of 550 to 650 of the donors, sequences lacking an unambiguous match to a single V gene segment were excluded. In an earlier analysis of 587 of the donors, a V segment was called functional when productive rearrangements were above 56.7%, and segregating when the standard deviation between donors exceeded 5%. A statistical classification framework was developed to diagnose cytomegalovirus status using the catalog of TCR beta chain sequences. A later analysis assigned V and J genes by comparing TCR nucleotide sequences with IMGT/GENE-DB human TR gene sequences. Using the TCRdist pipeline, a later analysis assigned CDR3 sequences along with most-parsimonious VDJ recombination scenarios. A later analysis defined each TCR beta chain by its CDR3 amino acid sequence plus V-gene family, and excluded reads lacking a unique V-gene family. In a later analysis, 500 to 650 highly shared, low-generation-probability nucleotide sequences were removed to address suspected cross-contamination and a sequencing artifact. For each public chain, a later analysis derived a clonal expansion index from normalized ranks of inferred template counts within each repertoire. A later analysis computed generation probabilities with a VDJ recombination model fitted to out-of-frame rearrangements, and checked the results against IGoR. In a later analysis, hypergeometric tests were used to score TCR-TCR, TCR-HLA and TCR-CMV co-occurrence, with a repertoire-size bias correction applied to TCR pairs. A later analysis estimated false discovery rates by permuting HLA or CMV assignments 20 times. In a later analysis, co-occurring TCRs were grouped using DBSCAN, and TCRdist sequence similarity was added for clustering within HLA-allele-positive subsets. Repertoires with fewer than 30,000 or more than 120,000 public chains were left out of co-occurrence clustering, as were five repertoires with anomalous nucleotide sharing. TCRdb re-hosts the immuneACCESS table, in-frame sequences only. Its copies lack some clones; in the studies checked, an unresolved V gene accounts for under half of them, and the cause for the rest is not known. Clone size and V and J calls were adopted from that table, with D and trimming inferred from the DNA. The sample table holds about 120,000 clones, of which approximately 80% were seen once. The ten largest clones add up to approximately 10% of the sample.

The germline ends are 19 bases apart after V is trimmed by 3 bases and J by 6 bases. The CDR3 spans 16 residues, from the cysteine through the phenylalanine. Only the CDR3 DNA is retained, 48 bases long and in frame from the first base. As encoded in the germline V gene, CDR1 is SGHDN while CDR2 is FVKESK. The source is a man between 25 and 39 years old in good health and CMV-seropositive. The sequenced sample was PBMCs. The chain links TRBV14 with TRBJ2-3; TRBD2 could be the D gene, as 5 bases match. The CDR3 sequence is CASSHGATKLLDTQYF. The DNA sequence follows: TGTGCCAGCAGCCATGGAGCGACTAAGTTATTGGATACGCAGTATTTT.